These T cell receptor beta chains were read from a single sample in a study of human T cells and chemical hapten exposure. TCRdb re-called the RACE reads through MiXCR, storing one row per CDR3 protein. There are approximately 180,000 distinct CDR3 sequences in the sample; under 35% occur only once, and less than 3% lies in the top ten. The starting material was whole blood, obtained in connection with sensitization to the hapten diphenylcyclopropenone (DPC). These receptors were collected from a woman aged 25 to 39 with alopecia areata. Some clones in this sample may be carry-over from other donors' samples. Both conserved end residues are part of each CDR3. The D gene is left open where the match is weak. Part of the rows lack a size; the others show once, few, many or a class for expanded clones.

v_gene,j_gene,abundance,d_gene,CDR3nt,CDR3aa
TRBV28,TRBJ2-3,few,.,TGTGCCAGCAGTTTAGTTAGCGGAGGGAGCACAGATACGCAGTATTTT,CASSLVSGGSTDTQYF
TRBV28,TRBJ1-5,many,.,TGTGCCAGCAGTTTAGGCCTCCAGGTCACTCAGCCCCAGCATTTT,CASSLGLQVTQPQHF
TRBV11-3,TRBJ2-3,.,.,TGTGCCAGCAGCCCCATGCCCGGAGCAGATACGCAGTATTTT,CASSPMPGADTQYF
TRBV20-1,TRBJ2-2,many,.,TGCAGTGCCGTCGGGACTCCCAATGGGGAGCTGTTTTTT,CSAVGTPNGELFF
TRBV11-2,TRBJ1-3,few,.,TGTGCCAGCAGCCGGGAGAGGGGAGGAAACACCATATATTTT,CASSRERGGNTIYF
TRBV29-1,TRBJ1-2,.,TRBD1,TGCAGCGTTGCCACAGGGGGCTCATATGGCTACACCTTC,CSVATGGSYGYTF
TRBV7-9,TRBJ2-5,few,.,TGTGCCAGCAGCCAGGAGAACGGGTTTGAGACCCAGTACTTC,CASSQENGFETQYF
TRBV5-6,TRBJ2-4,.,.,TGTGCCAGCAGCCTACAGGGCCCAGGAAACATTCAGTACTTC,CASSLQGPGNIQYF
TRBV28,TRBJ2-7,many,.,TGTGCCAGCAGTTTAATCGGGGAAGGGCAGTACTTC,CASSLIGEGQYF
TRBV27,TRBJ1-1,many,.,TGTGCCAGCAGTTCCGGGACGACTGAAGCTTTCTTT,CASSSGTTEAFF
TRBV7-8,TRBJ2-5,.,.,TGTGCCAGCAGCTTAGTCAGAGAAGAGACCCAGTACTTC,CASSLVREETQYF
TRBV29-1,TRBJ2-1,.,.,TGCAGCGTTAGGACTCGTACCGGGAGTGCCAATGAGCAGTTCTTC,CSVRTRTGSANEQFF
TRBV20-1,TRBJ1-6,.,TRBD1,TGCAGTGCTGAAGGGACAGGGGACGATTCACCCCTCCACTTT,CSAEGTGDDSPLHF
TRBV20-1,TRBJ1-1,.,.,TGCAGTGCTAGACCGCCCGGTGGCAACAGGATCAGGGAAGCTTTCTTT,CSARPPGGNRIREAFF
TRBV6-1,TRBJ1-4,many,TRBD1,TGTGCCAGCAGTGAAGAGCTGTCCGGACAGGGCCAAAAACTGTTTTTT,CASSEELSGQGQKLFF
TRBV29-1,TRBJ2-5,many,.,TGCAGCGTTGCGACGAGTAGCCAAGAGACCCAGTACTTC,CSVATSSQETQYF
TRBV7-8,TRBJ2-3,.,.,TGTGCCAGCACCTTAAGCTTAGTTCGGTCTCGAGGGATCGGCACAGATACGCAGTATTTT,CASTLSLVRSRGIGTDTQYF
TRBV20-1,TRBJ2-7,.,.,TGCAGTGCTAGAGGACCCGGAAGGGGGGACTCCTACGAGCAGTACTTC,CSARGPGRGDSYEQYF
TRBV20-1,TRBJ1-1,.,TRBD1,TGCAGTGCTAGAGATGCCAGGGGGAAGGGTGAAGCTTTCTTT,CSARDARGKGEAFF
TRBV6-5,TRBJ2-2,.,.,TGTGCCAGCAGTTACGGGCGGTTCACCGGGGAGCTGTTTTTT,CASSYGRFTGELFF
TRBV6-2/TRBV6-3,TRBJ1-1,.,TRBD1,TGTGCCAGCAGGATCCGGGACAGGGTTGATACTGAAGCTTTCTTT,CASRIRDRVDTEAFF
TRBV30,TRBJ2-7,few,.,TGTGCCTGGAGTCCCGGGGCCCACGAGCAGTACTTC,CAWSPGAHEQYF
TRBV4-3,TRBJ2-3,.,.,TGCGCCAGCAGCCAGGCGGGACGATGGGATACGCAGTATTTT,CASSQAGRWDTQYF
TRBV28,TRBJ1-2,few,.,TGTGCCAGCAAACCTGGAACGGACTACTATGGCTACACCTTC,CASKPGTDYYGYTF
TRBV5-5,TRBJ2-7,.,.,TGTGCCAGCAGCGGAGGACAGAGGCCCTACGAGCAGTACTTC,CASSGGQRPYEQYF
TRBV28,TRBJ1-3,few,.,TGTGCCAGCAGTCTAGGTGGGGCGGCAAGCTCTGGAAACACCATATATTTT,CASSLGGAASSGNTIYF
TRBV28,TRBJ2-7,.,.,TGTGCCAGCAGTTTAGTAGCCAGTATCCCCCGCGAGCAGTACTTC,CASSLVASIPREQYF
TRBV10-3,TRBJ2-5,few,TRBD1,TGTGCCATCAGGAGCGACAGGGACGAGACCCAGTACTTC,CAIRSDRDETQYF
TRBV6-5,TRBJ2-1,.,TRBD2,TGTGCCAGCAGGTCCGGGACTAGCGGGAGGGCGATCGGTAATGAGCAGTTCTTC,CASRSGTSGRAIGNEQFF
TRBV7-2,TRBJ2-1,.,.,TGTGCCAGCAGCCCCGGGTTCTTGGGGCGCGGGAATGAGCAGTTCTTC,CASSPGFLGRGNEQFF
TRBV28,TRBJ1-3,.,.,TGTGCCAGCAGTTTAGATTCAGGCCTCTCTGGAAACACCATATATTTT,CASSLDSGLSGNTIYF
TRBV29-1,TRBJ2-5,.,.,TGCAGCGTTCAGAGGTACAGGGTCCAAGAGACCCAGTACTTC,CSVQRYRVQETQYF
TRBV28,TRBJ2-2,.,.,TGTGCCAGCGGGGCGACCGAGTTCACCGGGGAGCTGTTTTTT,CASGATEFTGELFF
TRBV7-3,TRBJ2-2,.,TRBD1,TGTGCCAGCAGCTTAACGTTTCGAGGGACAGGGGGCACCGGGGAGCTGTTTTTT,CASSLTFRGTGGTGELFF
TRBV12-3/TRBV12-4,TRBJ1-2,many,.,TGTGCCAGCAGTTTAGCGGCCGGAAACTATGGCTACACCTTC,CASSLAAGNYGYTF
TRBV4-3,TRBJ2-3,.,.,TGCGCCAGCAGCCAAGAAGATGGGGGTACGCAGTATTTT,CASSQEDGGTQYF
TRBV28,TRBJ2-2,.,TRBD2,TGTGCCAGCAGTCCCCTTCCCGGGACTAGGAACACCGGGGAGCTGTTTTTT,CASSPLPGTRNTGELFF
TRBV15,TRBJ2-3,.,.,TGTGCCACCAGCAAAGCTGGCACAGATACGCAGTATTTT,CATSKAGTDTQYF
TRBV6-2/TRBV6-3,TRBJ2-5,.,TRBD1,TGTGCCAGCAGAAGACAGGGTGGCGAGACCCAGTACTTC,CASRRQGGETQYF
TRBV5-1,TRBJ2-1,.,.,TGCGCCAGCAGCTTGGTGGCTAGCTACAATGAGCAGTTCTTC,CASSLVASYNEQFF
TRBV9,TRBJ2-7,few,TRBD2,TGTGCCAGCAGCCCAGGACTAGCTCTGGGGTCCTACGAGCAGTACTTC,CASSPGLALGSYEQYF